Included here is one TCR beta chain sequence, with context. This clonotype was recorded at least ten times. Its antigen is currently not known. No much larger clone is present one base from it, and per-base qualities are unavailable. V ends up 0 bases short and J 3 bases short, with an unmatched junction base count of 4. Taken from the germline V gene, the CDR1 and CDR2 loops are LGHNA and YNFKEQ. Taken from cysteine to phenylalanine, the CDR3 has 16 residues. The DNA shown is the 48-base CDR3, in frame from base 1. The data are from a study of human T cells and chemical hapten exposure (dated by TCRdb to the early 2020s). Regarding the study in general: For sensitization, 2% DPC in acetone was applied to a roughly 2 cm by roughly 2 cm area of upper inner arm skin. Weekly therapeutic DPC doses were additionally applied to the scalp of patients throughout the roughly 25-week study period. Patch tests used Finn chambers with 0.01% DPC on the upper back, scored after 6 days by International Contact Dermatitis Research Group standards. The mostly female patient cohort included alopecia areata with under or over 50% scalp involvement, alopecia totalis and alopecia universalis. Libraries were pooled for sequencing, and per-sample TCR yields varied mainly because of small differences in library volumes within the pool. In alopecia patients, the study followed how the peripheral blood TCR repertoire changed in vivo over primary and secondary sensitization to diphenylcyclopropenone (DPC), a hapten. Blood samples were taken from patients before sensitization (week 0) and then at 2, 6 and about 24 weeks after DPC sensitization. About 27 alopecia patients gave blood for TCR sequencing at one to four time points (pre-sensitization, 2, 6 and 24 weeks).

The investigation overall reported the following: A positive correlation was found between the number of PT1 expanded TCRs and patch test score, with significance reached at thresholds 8, 16 and 32 but not 4. Repeated subsampling changed both the strength of the expansion versus patch-test correlation and the threshold at which that correlation became significant. Compared with pre-sensitization or healthy control sets, expanded TCRs formed significantly more large CDR3 similarity clusters, which is consistent with antigen-driven responses. The number of TCRs above 1 in 1000 frequency did not change with DPC sensitization; there was no evidence of global repertoire structure alterations. Because every patient had alopecia, a presumed autoimmune disease, the patients' immune response might differ from that of healthy individuals.

The sample's time point label, decoded: patch test 3, about 24 weeks after DPC sensitization. The treatment or condition label here, explained by the study, means: therapeutic diphenylcyclopropenone sensitization with weekly scalp DPC. At every patch-test visit, the blood draw took place before the patch test was put on. Patients were eligible if aged 18 to 70, diagnosed with alopecia and judged suitable for DPC therapy, and pregnant patients were excluded. Unfractionated whole blood was collected in Tempus Blood RNA tubes, and total RNA was extracted from that blood. Receptor libraries were prepared by RACE. The run used a NextSeq 500. Library preparation attached unique molecular identifiers to individual cDNA molecules for quantitative, reproducible TCR counting. Both TCR alpha and TCR beta chains were sequenced from each blood RNA sample. On the authors' methods: A median of around 100,000 TCRs per sample was observed, with a range of about 23,224 to 700,000. The Decombinator software suite was used to annotate the V, J and CDR3 of the TCR reads. To make PS versus PT1 abundance plots, every sample was subsampled to the same number of TCRs (28,000). TCRs were defined as expanded if absent before sensitization and observed at least eight times at the 2-week time point. TCRdb's own reprocessing of the public reads used fastp at Q25 and MiXCR and kept productive beta chains. When rows share a CDR3 protein, they turn into one entry using the most common DNA and genes. TCRdb, rather than the study authors, made the V and J calls. This sample gives about 120,000 distinct CDR3 sequences in total; 10% to 12% of them show up just once. Around 2.5% of the sample rests with the top ten.

This sequence originates from a woman aged 45 to 65 with alopecia areata. Some clones in this sample may be carry-over from other donors' samples. The sequences come from whole blood, collected in connection with sensitization to the hapten diphenylcyclopropenone (DPC). The V gene is TRBV4-2 and the J gene is TRBJ2-7, and 11 junction bases match TRBD2. The sequence in DNA is TGTGCCAGCAGCCAAGATGCCCTAGCGGGAGGCTACGAGCAGTACTTC. The encoded protein is CASSQDALAGGYEQYF.